This TCR beta chain was found in a study of regulatory T cells in long-lasting Graves disease. Arm-PCR of CDR3 regions with iRepertoire HTBI primers generated TCR beta libraries. Original data processing: Identification yielded approximately 66 TRBV and 14 TRBJ segments across samples. TCRdb reprocessed the multiplex PCR reads via MiXCR and lists one record per CDR3 protein. The authors' filters were not applied to this entry. The sample lists about 460,000 distinct CDR3 sequences, about 15% occurring once. As for time point: newly diagnosed GD, antithyroid drugs for less than 3 months. From RNA extracted from PBMCs, the TCR library was made. The sample also formed part of further work on T cells in Graves' hyperthyroidism and ophthalmopathy.

The receptor's source is a woman between 45 and 60 years old with Graves disease. The source was peripheral blood mononuclear cells (PBMCs), collected at new diagnosis, from a patient treated with antithyroid drugs.

The CDR3 sequence: CASSWRVSYNEQFF. As DNA, the CDR3 is TGTGCCAGCAGCTGGAGGGTGTCCTACAATGAGCAGTTCTTC. The gene calls are TRBV7-2 and TRBJ2-1; D possibly corresponds to TRBD2 (6 bases). Trimming shortened V by 4 bases and J by 1 base, and 8 bases separated the two germline ends. CDR1 and CDR2 from the germline V gene are SGHTA and FQGNSA. This CDR3 has 14 amino acids.